These 4 T cell receptor beta chains came from one sample sequenced in a study of blood T cell repertoires in COVID-19. Method: immunoSEQ multiplex PCR; TCRdb's copy keeps in-frame clones and lacks some. This table holds about 390,000 clones, around nine tenths found once. Sequencing was done on a sample of PBMCs or T cells enriched from blood (not recorded which). All receptors come from a woman aged 50 to 65 who had recovered from COVID-19.

The chain recombines TRBV20-1 with TRBJ1-2, with D perhaps TRBD1 (6 bases). Germline CDR1 DFQATT, CDR2 SNEGSKA (reference sequence). The V gene lost 8 bases and the J gene lost 7 bases, with 14 bases spanning the gap. The CDR3 loop spans 11 amino acids. The CDR3 bases are TGCAGTTATAGGGACATCAGTGGCTACACCTTC. This codes for CSYRDISGYTF.

This clone was recorded once. The J gene is TRBJ2-3, the V gene TRBV5-1; 8 bases agree with TRBD1. Germline CDR1 is SGHRS and CDR2 is YFSETQ. J lost 4 bases, V lost 4 bases, and 8 bases had no gene match. This CDR3 comprises 15 residues. For the CDR3, the DNA is TGCGCCAGCAGCATAGGACAGGGTGATGCAGATACGCAGTATTTT. Its translation: CASSIGQGDADTQYF.

This clone was detected a few times. The rearrangement uses TRBV29-1 and TRBJ1-2; D perhaps matches TRBD1 (6 bases). The germline gives CDR1 SQVTM, CDR2 ANQGSEA. With 4 bases removed from V and 8 bases from J, the gap between germline ends came to 14 bases. CDR3 length equals 12 residues. CDR3 DNA sequence: TGCAGCGTTGCGGCAGGGGCTTTGGGCTACACCTTC. Amino acid sequence: CSVAAGALGYTF.

The rearrangement joins TRBV2 to TRBJ1-2, with D perhaps TRBD1 (6 bases). Germline-derived CDR1 and CDR2 are SNHLY and FYNNEI. There are 16 residues in the CDR3. V lost 6 bases and J lost 2, with 19 bases in between. CDR3 nucleotides: TGTGCCAGCAGCGGTAGGACAGTGAATCGAAACTATGGCTACACCTTC. Protein sequence: CASSGRTVNRNYGYTF. Full variable domain (outside the CDR3, taken from reference TRBV2 and TRBJ1-2): EPEVTQTPSHQVTQMGQEVILRCVPISNHLYFYWYRQILGQKVEFLVSFYNNEISEKSEIFDDQFSVERPDGSNFTLKIRSTKLEDSAMYFCASSGRTVNRNYGYTFGSGTRLTVV.